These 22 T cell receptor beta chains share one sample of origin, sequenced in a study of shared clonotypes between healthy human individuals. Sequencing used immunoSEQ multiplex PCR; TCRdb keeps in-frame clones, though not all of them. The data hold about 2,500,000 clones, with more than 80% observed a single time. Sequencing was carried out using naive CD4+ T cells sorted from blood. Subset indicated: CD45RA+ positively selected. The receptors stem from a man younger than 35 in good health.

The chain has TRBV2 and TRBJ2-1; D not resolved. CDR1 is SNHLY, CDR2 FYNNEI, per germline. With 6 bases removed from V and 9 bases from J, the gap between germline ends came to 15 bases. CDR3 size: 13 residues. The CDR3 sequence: CASSPSSKGEQFF. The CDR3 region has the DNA TGTGCCAGCAGCCCAAGTTCAAAGGGTGAGCAGTTCTTC.

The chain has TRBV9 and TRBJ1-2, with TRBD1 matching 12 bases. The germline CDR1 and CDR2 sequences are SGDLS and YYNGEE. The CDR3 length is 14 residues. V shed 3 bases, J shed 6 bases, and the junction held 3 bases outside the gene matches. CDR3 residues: CASSAGQGANGYTF. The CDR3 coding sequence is TGTGCCAGCAGCGCGGGACAGGGGGCGAATGGCTACACCTTC.

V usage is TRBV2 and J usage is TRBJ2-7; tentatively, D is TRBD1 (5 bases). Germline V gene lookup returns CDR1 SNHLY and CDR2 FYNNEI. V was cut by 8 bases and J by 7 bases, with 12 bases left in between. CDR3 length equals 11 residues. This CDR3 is CASLRRGEQYF. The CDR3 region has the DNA TGTGCCAGCCTCAGAAGGGGAGAGCAGTACTTC.

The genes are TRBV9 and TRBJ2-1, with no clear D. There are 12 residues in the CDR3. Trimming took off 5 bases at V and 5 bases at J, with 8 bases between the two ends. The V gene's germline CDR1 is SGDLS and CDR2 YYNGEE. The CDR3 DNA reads TGTGCCAGCAGAGGCGGAAACAATGAGCAGTTCTTC. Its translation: CASRGGNNEQFF.

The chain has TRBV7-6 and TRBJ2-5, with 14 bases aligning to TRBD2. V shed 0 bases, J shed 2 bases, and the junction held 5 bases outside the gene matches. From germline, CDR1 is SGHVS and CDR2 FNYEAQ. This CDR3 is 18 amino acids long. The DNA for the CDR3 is TGTGCCAGCAGCTTAGCTCCAGGGACTAGCGGGAGTCAAGAGACCCAGTACTTC. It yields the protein CASSLAPGTSGSQETQYF.

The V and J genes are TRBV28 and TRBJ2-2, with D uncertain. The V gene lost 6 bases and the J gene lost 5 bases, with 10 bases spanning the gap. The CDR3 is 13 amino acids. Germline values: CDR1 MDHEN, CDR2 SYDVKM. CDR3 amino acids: CASRDLETGELFF. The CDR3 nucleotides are TGTGCCAGCAGGGACCTTGAAACCGGGGAGCTGTTTTTT.

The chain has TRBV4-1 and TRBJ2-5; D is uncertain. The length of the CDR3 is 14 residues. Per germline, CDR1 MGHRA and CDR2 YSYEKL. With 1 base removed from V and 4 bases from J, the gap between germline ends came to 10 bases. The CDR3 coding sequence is TGCGCCAGCAGCCAAGTATCTTCCCCAGAGACCCAGTACTTC. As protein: CASSQVSSPETQYF.

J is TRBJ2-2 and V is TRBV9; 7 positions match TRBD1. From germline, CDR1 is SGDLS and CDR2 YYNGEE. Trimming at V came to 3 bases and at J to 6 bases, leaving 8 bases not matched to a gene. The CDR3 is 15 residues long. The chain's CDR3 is CASSAPGGVSGELFF. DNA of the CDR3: TGTGCCAGCAGCGCCCCAGGGGGTGTCTCCGGGGAGCTGTTTTTT.

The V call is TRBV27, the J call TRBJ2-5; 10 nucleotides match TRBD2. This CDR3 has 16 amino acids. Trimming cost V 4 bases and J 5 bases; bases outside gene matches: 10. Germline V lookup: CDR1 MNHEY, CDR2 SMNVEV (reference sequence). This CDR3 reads CASSSTSGSRAETQYF. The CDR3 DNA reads TGTGCCAGCAGTTCGACTAGCGGGTCTAGGGCGGAGACCCAGTACTTC.

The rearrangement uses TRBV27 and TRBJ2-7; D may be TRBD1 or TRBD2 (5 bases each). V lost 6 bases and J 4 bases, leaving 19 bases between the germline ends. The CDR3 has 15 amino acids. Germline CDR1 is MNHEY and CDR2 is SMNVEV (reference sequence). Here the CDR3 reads CASRVGWDGDYEQYF. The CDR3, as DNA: TGTGCCAGCAGAGTAGGTTGGGACGGGGATTACGAGCAGTACTTC.

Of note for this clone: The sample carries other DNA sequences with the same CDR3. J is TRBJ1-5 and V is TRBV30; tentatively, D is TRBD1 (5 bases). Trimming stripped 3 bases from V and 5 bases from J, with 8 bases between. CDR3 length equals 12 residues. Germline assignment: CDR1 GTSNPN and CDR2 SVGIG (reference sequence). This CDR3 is CAWSGGDQPQHF. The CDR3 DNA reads TGTGCCTGGAGCGGAGGGGATCAGCCCCAGCATTTT. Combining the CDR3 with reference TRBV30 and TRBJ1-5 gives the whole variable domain SQTIHQWPATLVQPVGSPLSLECTVEGTSNPNLYWYRQAAGRGLQLLFYSVGIGQISSEVPQNLSASRPQDRQFILSSKKLLLSDSGFYLCAWSGGDQPQHFGDGTRLSIL.

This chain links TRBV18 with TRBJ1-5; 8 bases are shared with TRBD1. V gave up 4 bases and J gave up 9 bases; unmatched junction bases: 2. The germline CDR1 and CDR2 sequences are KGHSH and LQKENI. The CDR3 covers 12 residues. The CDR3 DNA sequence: TGTGCCAGCTCACAGGGGACAGGGCCCCAGCATTTT. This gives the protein CASSQGTGPQHF.

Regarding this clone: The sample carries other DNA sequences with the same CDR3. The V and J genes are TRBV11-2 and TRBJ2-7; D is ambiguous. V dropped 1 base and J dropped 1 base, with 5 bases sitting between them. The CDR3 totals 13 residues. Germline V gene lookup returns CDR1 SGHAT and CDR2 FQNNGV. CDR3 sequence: CASSLAASYEQYF. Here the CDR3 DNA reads TGTGCCAGCAGCTTAGCAGCTTCCTACGAGCAGTACTTC.

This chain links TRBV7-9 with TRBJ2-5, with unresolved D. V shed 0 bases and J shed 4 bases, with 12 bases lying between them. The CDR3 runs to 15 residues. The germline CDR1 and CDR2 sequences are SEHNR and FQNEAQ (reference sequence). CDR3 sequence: CASSLAAARRETQYF. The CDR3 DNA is TGTGCCAGCAGCTTAGCGGCAGCTCGTCGAGAGACCCAGTACTTC.

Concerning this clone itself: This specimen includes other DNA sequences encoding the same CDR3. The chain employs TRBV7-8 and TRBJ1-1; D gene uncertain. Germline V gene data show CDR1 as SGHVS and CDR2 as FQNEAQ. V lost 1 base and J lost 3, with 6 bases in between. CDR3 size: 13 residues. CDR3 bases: TGTGCCAGCAGCTTAGGGGGAGACACTGAAGCTTTCTTT. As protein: CASSLGGDTEAFF.

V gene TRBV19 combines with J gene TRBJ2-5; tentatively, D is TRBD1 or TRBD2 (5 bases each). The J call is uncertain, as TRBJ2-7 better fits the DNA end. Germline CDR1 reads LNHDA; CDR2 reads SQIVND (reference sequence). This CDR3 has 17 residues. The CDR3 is CASSGGLWGPRSYEQYF. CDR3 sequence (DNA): TGTGCCAGTAGTGGAGGCTTGTGGGGACCCCGCTCCTACGAGCAGTACTTC.

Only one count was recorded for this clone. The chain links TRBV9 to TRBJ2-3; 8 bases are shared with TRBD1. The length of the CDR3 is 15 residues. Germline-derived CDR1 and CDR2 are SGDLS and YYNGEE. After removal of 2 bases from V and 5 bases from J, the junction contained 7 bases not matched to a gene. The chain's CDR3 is CASSVDRGKGDTQYF. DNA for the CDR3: TGTGCCAGCAGCGTCGACAGGGGCAAAGGAGATACGCAGTATTTT.

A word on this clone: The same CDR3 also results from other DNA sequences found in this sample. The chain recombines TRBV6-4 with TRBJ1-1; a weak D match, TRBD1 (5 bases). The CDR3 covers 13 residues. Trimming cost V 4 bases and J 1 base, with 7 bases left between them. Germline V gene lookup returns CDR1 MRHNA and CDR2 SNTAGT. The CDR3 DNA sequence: TGTGCCAGCAGTGTCAGGGAGAACACTGAAGCTTTCTTT. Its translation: CASSVRENTEAFF.

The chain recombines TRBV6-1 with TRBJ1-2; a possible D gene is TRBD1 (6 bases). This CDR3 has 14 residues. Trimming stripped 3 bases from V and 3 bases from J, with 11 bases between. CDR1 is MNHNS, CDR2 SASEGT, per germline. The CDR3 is CASSEGQPDYGYTF. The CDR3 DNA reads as TGTGCCAGCAGTGAGGGACAACCAGACTATGGCTACACCTTC.

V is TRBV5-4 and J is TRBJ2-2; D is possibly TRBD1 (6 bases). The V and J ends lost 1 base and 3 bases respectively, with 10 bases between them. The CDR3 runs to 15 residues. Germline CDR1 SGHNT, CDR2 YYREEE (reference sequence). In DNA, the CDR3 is TGTGCCAGCAGCTTGCAACAGGGACACACCGGGGAGCTGTTTTTT. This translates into CASSLQQGHTGELFF.

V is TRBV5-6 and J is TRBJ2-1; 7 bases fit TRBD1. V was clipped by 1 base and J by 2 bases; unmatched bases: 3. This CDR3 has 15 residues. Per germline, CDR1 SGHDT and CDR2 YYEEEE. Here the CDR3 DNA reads TGTGCCAGCAGCTTGACCGGGACAGCCTACAATGAGCAGTTCTTC. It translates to CASSLTGTAYNEQFF. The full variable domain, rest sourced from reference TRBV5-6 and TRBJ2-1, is DAGVTQSPTHLIKTRGQQVTLRCSPKSGHDTVSWYQQALGQGPQFIFQYYEEEERQRGNFPDRFSGHQFPNYSSELNVNALLLGDSALYLCASSLTGTAYNEQFFGPGTRLTVL.

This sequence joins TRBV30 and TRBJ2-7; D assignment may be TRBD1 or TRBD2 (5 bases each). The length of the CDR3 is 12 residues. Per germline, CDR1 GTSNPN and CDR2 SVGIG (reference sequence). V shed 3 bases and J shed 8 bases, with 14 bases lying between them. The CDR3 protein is CAWSEGTGKQYF. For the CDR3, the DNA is TGTGCCTGGAGCGAAGGGACGGGTAAGCAGTACTTC.